These T cell receptor beta chains were read from a single sample in a study of blood T cells in healthy people across ages. TCRdb reprocessed the 5' RACE reads with MiXCR, giving one entry per CDR3 protein. This table has some 940,000 distinct CDR3 sequences, around 29% appearing once. These data were also reused for a study on T cells of mothers and their children.

Material for sequencing was blood. The origin of the receptors is a middle-aged woman in good health. Both conserved end residues are part of each CDR3. Fields, in order: J gene, V gene, clone size, D gene, CDR3 DNA, CDR3 protein. D genes are given only for firm matches. Not every row has a clone size; where given, it reads once, few, many or a size class.

j_gene: TRBJ2-5
v_gene: TRBV4-1
abundance: NA
d_gene: TRBD2
CDR3nt: TGCGCCAGCAGCCAGACGCGACTAGCGGGGGGTGTAGCGCAAGAGACCCAGTACTTC
CDR3aa: CASSQTRLAGGVAQETQYF

j_gene: TRBJ2-5
v_gene: TRBV7-3
abundance: NA
d_gene: NA
CDR3nt: TGTGCCAGCAGCCAAAGCTGGAAAGAGACCCAGTACTTC
CDR3aa: CASSQSWKETQYF

j_gene: TRBJ2-1
v_gene: TRBV27
abundance: few
d_gene: TRBD1
CDR3nt: TGTGCCAGCAGTTTATCGGGACAGAACAATGAGCAGTTCTTC
CDR3aa: CASSLSGQNNEQFF

j_gene: TRBJ2-1
v_gene: TRBV7-8
abundance: NA
d_gene: NA
CDR3nt: TGTACCAGCAGTCCTACAGGGTACGGTGAGCAGTTCTTC
CDR3aa: CTSSPTGYGEQFF

j_gene: TRBJ2-5
v_gene: TRBV5-1
abundance: NA
d_gene: TRBD1
CDR3nt: TGCGCCAGCAGCTTTGGCGGGACAGGGGGAGAGACCCAGTACTTC
CDR3aa: CASSFGGTGGETQYF

j_gene: TRBJ2-3
v_gene: TRBV3-1
abundance: NA
d_gene: NA
CDR3nt: TGTGCCAGCAGCCAAGATCCGGGGTCTACGCAGTATTTT
CDR3aa: CASSQDPGSTQYF

j_gene: TRBJ2-1
v_gene: TRBV6-2/TRBV6-3
abundance: NA
d_gene: TRBD1
CDR3nt: TGTGCCAGCAGTTACTCGAGAGGGGGCGGATACAATGAGCAGTTCTTC
CDR3aa: CASSYSRGGGYNEQFF

j_gene: TRBJ2-7
v_gene: TRBV4-3
abundance: many
d_gene: NA
CDR3nt: TGCGCCAGCAGCCAAGTAACCGGGCCCTACGAGCAGTACTTC
CDR3aa: CASSQVTGPYEQYF

j_gene: TRBJ2-1
v_gene: TRBV24-1
abundance: NA
d_gene: NA
CDR3nt: TGTGCCACCAGTGATTTGATGGCGGCCTACAATGAGCAGTTCTTC
CDR3aa: CATSDLMAAYNEQFF

j_gene: TRBJ1-5
v_gene: TRBV20-1
abundance: once
d_gene: NA
CDR3nt: TGCAGTGCTAGACTCCTTGCCGGGACAAATAGCAATCAGCCCCAGCATTTT
CDR3aa: CSARLLAGTNSNQPQHF

j_gene: TRBJ1-5
v_gene: TRBV12-3/TRBV12-4
abundance: many
d_gene: TRBD1
CDR3nt: TGTGCCAGCAGCCCGGGACAGGGGGGCAATCAGCCCCAGCATTTT
CDR3aa: CASSPGQGGNQPQHF

j_gene: TRBJ2-5
v_gene: TRBV6-9
abundance: few
d_gene: TRBD2
CDR3nt: TGTGCCAGCCTAAGACTAGCGGGGGCCTTAACCATACAAGAGACCCAGTACTTC
CDR3aa: CASLRLAGALTIQETQYF

j_gene: TRBJ1-2
v_gene: TRBV6-6
abundance: NA
d_gene: NA
CDR3nt: TGTGCCAGCAGTACCCCCGGATCGGAGCCTAACTATGGCTACACCTTC
CDR3aa: CASSTPGSEPNYGYTF

j_gene: TRBJ2-7
v_gene: TRBV9
abundance: many
d_gene: NA
CDR3nt: TGTGCCAGCAGCGTAGGTATAGGGGCGATAAACTCCTACGAGCAGTACTTC
CDR3aa: CASSVGIGAINSYEQYF

j_gene: TRBJ1-4
v_gene: TRBV7-2
abundance: many
d_gene: NA
CDR3nt: TGTGCCAGCAGCCAAGACACTGCAACTAATGAAAAACTGTTTTTT
CDR3aa: CASSQDTATNEKLFF

j_gene: TRBJ1-5
v_gene: TRBV3-1
abundance: NA
d_gene: NA
CDR3nt: TGTGCCAGCAGCCAAGGAAAGGGAACTATGGCTCAGCCCCAGCATTTT
CDR3aa: CASSQGKGTMAQPQHF

j_gene: TRBJ2-6
v_gene: TRBV20-1
abundance: NA
d_gene: NA
CDR3nt: TGCAGTGCAACAGTTTCAGGTGGGGCCAACGTCCTGACTTTC
CDR3aa: CSATVSGGANVLTF

j_gene: TRBJ1-2
v_gene: TRBV5-5
abundance: many
d_gene: NA
CDR3nt: TGTGCCAGCAGGGTTCAGGGTTCCTATGGCTACACCTTC
CDR3aa: CASRVQGSYGYTF

j_gene: TRBJ2-7
v_gene: TRBV27
abundance: NA
d_gene: TRBD1
CDR3nt: TGTGCCAGCAGTACAACCCGGGACAGTAAACCCTACGAGCAGTACTTC
CDR3aa: CASSTTRDSKPYEQYF

j_gene: TRBJ1-1
v_gene: TRBV18
abundance: NA
d_gene: NA
CDR3nt: TGTGCCAGCTCACACCTTGGGAGTGGAGCTTTCTTT
CDR3aa: CASSHLGSGAFF

j_gene: TRBJ2-1
v_gene: TRBV7-6
abundance: few
d_gene: TRBD2
CDR3nt: TGTGCCAGCAGCTTAGCGCCTTCTTGGCTAGCGGGGGCGCAAATAAAATACAATGAGCAGTTCTTC
CDR3aa: CASSLAPSWLAGAQIKYNEQFF

j_gene: TRBJ2-1
v_gene: TRBV5-1
abundance: few
d_gene: NA
CDR3nt: TGCGCCAGCAGCGGAAAAGTGGGAGCCCCTTACAATGAGCAGTTCTTC
CDR3aa: CASSGKVGAPYNEQFF

j_gene: TRBJ1-5
v_gene: TRBV3-1
abundance: NA
d_gene: NA
CDR3nt: TGTGCCAGCAGCCAAGACGGAGTCCTCCTGGGGCCCCAGCATTTT
CDR3aa: CASSQDGVLLGPQHF

j_gene: TRBJ2-7
v_gene: TRBV20-1
abundance: NA
d_gene: NA
CDR3nt: TGCAGTGCTAGAGCCCGACCGAAGAGCTCCTACGAGCAGTACTTC
CDR3aa: CSARARPKSSYEQYF

j_gene: TRBJ2-1
v_gene: TRBV5-1
abundance: many
d_gene: TRBD1
CDR3nt: TGCGCCAGCAGCTTGTACAGGGGATCCTACAATGAGCAGTTCTTC
CDR3aa: CASSLYRGSYNEQFF

j_gene: TRBJ2-5
v_gene: TRBV6-5
abundance: NA
d_gene: NA
CDR3nt: TGTGCCAGCAGTTACGATCTGGGGGAGACCCAGTACTTC
CDR3aa: CASSYDLGETQYF

j_gene: TRBJ2-7
v_gene: TRBV5-1
abundance: NA
d_gene: NA
CDR3nt: TGCGCCAGCAGCCCGGGCAGTCCCTCCTACGAGCAGTACTTC
CDR3aa: CASSPGSPSYEQYF

j_gene: TRBJ2-1
v_gene: TRBV7-3
abundance: NA
d_gene: NA
CDR3nt: TGTGCCAGCAGCTTATTGGGTCCGGCTGATGAGCAGTTCTTC
CDR3aa: CASSLLGPADEQFF

j_gene: TRBJ2-7
v_gene: TRBV7-2
abundance: NA
d_gene: NA
CDR3nt: TGTGCCAGCAGCTTGGGGGGAGGGTTGGACAGAGACTACGAGCAGTACTTC
CDR3aa: CASSLGGGLDRDYEQYF

j_gene: TRBJ2-7
v_gene: TRBV11-3
abundance: few
d_gene: NA
CDR3nt: TGTGCCAGCAGAGTACGGGACGGCTCCTACGAGCAGTACTTC
CDR3aa: CASRVRDGSYEQYF

j_gene: TRBJ1-1
v_gene: TRBV10-3
abundance: NA
d_gene: TRBD1
CDR3nt: TGTGCCTCAAGGGGGACAGGGGGCCGCTGGGGCACTGAAGCTTTCTTT
CDR3aa: CASRGTGGRWGTEAFF

j_gene: TRBJ1-2
v_gene: TRBV5-1
abundance: few
d_gene: NA
CDR3nt: TGCGCCAGCAGCCTACAATCGGGGAGTGTCGATGGCTACACCTTC
CDR3aa: CASSLQSGSVDGYTF

j_gene: TRBJ2-5
v_gene: TRBV7-3
abundance: NA
d_gene: NA
CDR3nt: TGTGCCAGCAGCTTGGGAGTGGCAGACCAAGAGACCCAGTACTTC
CDR3aa: CASSLGVADQETQYF

j_gene: TRBJ2-7
v_gene: TRBV29-1
abundance: NA
d_gene: NA
CDR3nt: TGCAGCGTTGCTATCCAGGGTCTCCACGAGCAGTACTTC
CDR3aa: CSVAIQGLHEQYF

j_gene: TRBJ2-3
v_gene: TRBV28
abundance: many
d_gene: TRBD2
CDR3nt: TGTGCCAGCAGTTTCACCACTAGCGGGGGTAGCACAGATACGCAGTATTTT
CDR3aa: CASSFTTSGGSTDTQYF

j_gene: TRBJ1-1
v_gene: TRBV12-3/TRBV12-4
abundance: few
d_gene: NA
CDR3nt: TGTGCCAGCAGTTTCGGCGACCAGGGGAAGGGCACTGAAGCTTTCTTT
CDR3aa: CASSFGDQGKGTEAFF

j_gene: TRBJ1-2
v_gene: TRBV4-1
abundance: NA
d_gene: NA
CDR3nt: TGCGCCAGCAGCCAAGATGGGACCTACTACACCTTC
CDR3aa: CASSQDGTYYTF

j_gene: TRBJ2-1
v_gene: TRBV7-2
abundance: many
d_gene: NA
CDR3nt: TGTGCCAGCAGCTTGGCTACCCGTATCTACAATGAGCAGTTCTTC
CDR3aa: CASSLATRIYNEQFF

j_gene: TRBJ1-2
v_gene: TRBV2
abundance: NA
d_gene: TRBD1
CDR3nt: TGTGCCAGCAGTCCTCGGACAGGCTCTGGCTACACCTTC
CDR3aa: CASSPRTGSGYTF

j_gene: TRBJ2-1
v_gene: TRBV12-3/TRBV12-4
abundance: many
d_gene: TRBD1
CDR3nt: TGTGCCAGCAGTTCCTGGACAGGGAGGACCTACAATGAGCAGTTCTTC
CDR3aa: CASSSWTGRTYNEQFF

j_gene: TRBJ1-3
v_gene: TRBV7-8
abundance: few
d_gene: NA
CDR3nt: TGTGCCAGCAGCCCCCTCCGTGGAAACACCATATATTTT
CDR3aa: CASSPLRGNTIYF

j_gene: TRBJ2-5
v_gene: TRBV12-3/TRBV12-4
abundance: NA
d_gene: NA
CDR3nt: TGTGCCAGCAGTCGAACTAGCCTCCTCGAAGAGACCCAGTACTTC
CDR3aa: CASSRTSLLEETQYF